This T cell receptor (beta chain) emerged from a study of OX40 agonist ivuxolimab in advanced cancers. Overall study context: Partial responses were seen in three patients, one with hepatocellular carcinoma and two with cutaneous melanoma. The study, taken as a whole, reports: CD8+ T cells showed, on average, more clonal expansion than CD4+ cells.

Concerning this clone itself: The antigen remains undetermined.

Produced via immunoSEQ multiplex PCR; TCRdb's table is partial and in-frame only. The table has approximately 12,000 clones, over 75% seen once; the top ten hold 24%. Autoimmune disease history or systemic immunosuppression disqualified patients. Baseline, cycle 4 day 1, and cycle 7 day 1 were the blood sampling points. V gave up 0 bases and J gave up 5 bases, with 9 bases separating them. This CDR3 spans 13 amino acids. CDR1 is SGHRS and CDR2 is YFSETQ in the germline V gene. The sequences come from CD4+ or CD8+ T cells sorted from blood, collected in a trial of the OX40 agonist ivuxolimab. This receptor was identified in an adult with an advanced solid tumor such as melanoma, head and neck, liver or kidney cancer. The chain links TRBV5-1 to TRBJ2-7; no reliable D call. CDR3 in DNA: TGCGCCAGCAGCTTGGGGTCAGTGAACGAGCAGTACTTC. Its translation is CASSLGSVNEQYF.